This T cell receptor beta chain was retrieved from a study of yellow fever vaccine responses in identical twins. Study-level findings and limits: Twins' vaccine T cell response reportedly gave the appearance of partial convergence and partial personalization.

V lost 2 bases and J 2 bases, leaving 4 bases between the germline ends. CDR1 and CDR2 (germline): SQVTM, ANQGSEA. The CDR3 has 12 amino acids. Note on this clonotype: Its antigen is not known.

TCRdb ran MiXCR on the RT-PCR reads and lists one entry per CDR3 protein. The sample has around 33,000 distinct CDR3 sequences; more than 50% are singletons. The V and J genes are TRBV29-1 and TRBJ1-3; D not certain. The TCR was taken from a woman younger than 30 who received the yellow fever vaccine. Sample: T cells from blood (PBMCs), unsorted or a sorted subset (not recorded which), taken before or after yellow fever vaccination (not recorded which). The CDR3 loop is CSVEYPGNTIYF. The CDR3 DNA sequence: TGCAGCGTTGAATACCCTGGAAACACCATATATTTT.